Reported below is one T cell receptor beta chain. In the original processing: Estimated nucleated cell counts came from reference gene primer amplification. The data were produced by immunoSEQ multiplex PCR, yet TCRdb's version contains in-frame clones alone and is incomplete. V and J calls and clone size are copied from that table; D and trimming were computed from the DNA. Of around 150,000 clones in the sample, about 85% were seen once. This sample stems from a study of blood T cell repertoires in COVID-19. The overall study: The United States, Italy and Spain were the sources of the acute and convalescent COVID-19 samples. PBMCs, B-cell-depleted T cells, or T cells provided the cDNA or gDNA that made up the material.

Trimming shortened V by 3 bases and J by 1 base, and 6 bases separated the two germline ends. The CDR3 is 14 residues long. Germline V gene data show CDR1 as LGHDT and CDR2 as YNNKEL (reference sequence). Sequenced material: peripheral blood. This sequence joins TRBV3-1 (or the pseudogene TRBV3-2) and TRBJ2-2; D is possibly TRBD2 (5 bases). The receptor's source is a young man with acute or convalescent COVID-19. The CDR3 DNA is TGTGCCAGCAGCCACCGGGAGAACACCGGGGAGCTGTTTTTT. Its protein is CASSHRENTGELFF.